Below are 4 T cell receptor beta chains sequenced from a single sample in a study of blood T cell repertoires in COVID-19. Using immunoSEQ multiplex PCR, the repertoire was profiled, and TCRdb retains in-frame clones only, with some absent. There are hundreds of thousands of clones in the sample; 75% to 85% occur only once, and roughly 5.3% lies in the top ten. The specimen sequenced was peripheral blood. All receptors derive from a man over 45 with COVID-19, enrolled during active disease.

The chain links TRBV2 to TRBJ1-3; 9 bases align to TRBD1. The germline CDR1 and CDR2 sequences are SNHLY and FYNNEI. CDR3 length equals 16 residues. V was clipped by 5 bases and J by 4 bases; unmatched bases: 9. The CDR3 coding sequence is TGTGCCAGCAGTCCGGGACAGGGCGGATCGGGAAACACCATATATTTT. Residues: CASSPGQGGSGNTIYF.

This clone was seen a single time. The V call is TRBV5-1, the J call TRBJ2-1; D is perhaps TRBD2 (6 bases). Germline V gives CDR1 SGHRS, CDR2 YFSETQ. V lost 4 bases and J 5 bases, leaving 13 bases between the germline ends. The CDR3 is 14 amino acids. DNA for the CDR3: TGCGCCAGCAGCAGGGCGGGACTTAACAATGAGCAGTTCTTC. This codes for CASSRAGLNNEQFF.

The chain's CDR3 is CAIRSRGREAFF. CDR3 nucleotide sequence: TGTGCCATCAGATCCAGGGGGCGTGAAGCTTTCTTT. The chain is built from TRBV24-1 and TRBJ1-1, with TRBD1 identical over 8 bases. The germline gives CDR1 KGHDR, CDR2 SFDVKD. The V gene end was trimmed by 11 bases and the J gene end by 7 bases; junction bases not matched to a gene: 8. The CDR3 covers 12 residues.

This sequence joins TRBV6-2 or TRBV6-3 and TRBJ1-5, with 8 bases aligning to TRBD1. With 5 bases clipped from V and 2 bases from J, the junction kept 8 bases outside the gene matches. The CDR3 has 16 residues. The germline CDR1 and CDR2 sequences are MNHEY and SVGEGT. DNA of the CDR3: TGTGCCAGCAGTCTAATAGGACAGGGTGGCAATCAGCCCCAGCATTTT. Protein product: CASSLIGQGGNQPQHF.